The 23 T cell receptor beta chains below all came from one sample that was sequenced in a study of blood T cells in healthy people across ages. A second about 7 to 11 cycle PCR used barcoded and J-beta primers. TCRdb called the 5' RACE reads again in MiXCR, with one record for every CDR3 protein. The sample consists of 850,000 to 1,300,000 distinct CDR3 sequences, under 45% of them appearing once. The specimen was blood. The receptor set was obtained from an older woman in good health.

The rearrangement joins TRBV20-1 to TRBJ2-1; no firm D call. The CDR3 is made up of 14 amino acids. Germline CDR1 DFQATT, CDR2 SNEGSKA (reference sequence). Trimming took 2 bases from V and 2 from J, leaving 10 bases between them. CDR3 coding DNA: TGCAGTGCTAGACGACGTAACACCTACAATGAGCAGTTCTTC. Translating it yields CSARRRNTYNEQFF.

The rearrangement joins TRBV4-2 to TRBJ2-1, with 11 nucleotides matching TRBD2. The CDR3 spans 18 residues. Germline-derived CDR1 and CDR2 are LGHNA and YNFKEQ. Trimming at V came to 2 bases and at J to 4 bases, leaving 10 bases not matched to a gene. The CDR3 is CASSQSPLAGVWYNEQFF. The DNA for the CDR3 is TGTGCCAGCAGCCAAAGCCCACTAGCGGGAGTCTGGTACAATGAGCAGTTCTTC.

On this clonotype itself: This may stem from a read error, because a much larger clone lies one nucleotide away. The genes are TRBV7-9 and TRBJ2-5; D is uncertain. Germline V gene lookup returns CDR1 SEHNR and CDR2 FQNEAQ (reference sequence). Trimming stripped 5 bases from V and 6 bases from J, with 13 bases between. The CDR3 loop spans 13 amino acids. In DNA, the CDR3 is TGTGCCAGCAGCCCCGACGGGCAAAAGACCCAGTACTTC. Its translation: CASSPDGQKTQYF.

V and J are TRBV20-1 and TRBJ2-3, with 8 bases aligning to TRBD1. The CDR3 is 13 amino acids. The V gene's germline CDR1 is DFQATT and CDR2 SNEGSKA (reference sequence). V gave up 6 bases and J gave up 2 bases; unmatched junction bases: 4. CDR3 in amino acids: CSARDRPTDTQYF. DNA for the CDR3: TGCAGTGCCCGGGACAGGCCCACAGATACGCAGTATTTT.

V usage is TRBV10-2 and J usage is TRBJ1-2, with 9 bases aligning to TRBD1. The CDR3 is made up of 12 amino acids. CDR1 and CDR2 (germline): WSHSY, SAAADI. V trimming: 8 bases; J trimming: 7 bases; junction bases outside the gene matches: 5. CDR3 region: CASGDRDAGYTF. CDR3 nucleotide sequence: TGCGCCAGCGGGGACAGGGATGCTGGCTACACCTTC.

The chain employs TRBV6-6 and TRBJ2-3; 7 bases align to TRBD2. With V trimmed by 2 bases and J by 1 base, 9 bases remained unmatched. The V gene's germline CDR1 is MNHNY and CDR2 SVGAGI (reference sequence). This CDR3 region has 17 residues. CDR3 sequence: CASSYGTIGDRTDTQYF. The DNA for the CDR3 is TGTGCCAGCAGTTACGGGACTATTGGGGATCGCACAGATACGCAGTATTTT.

The chain employs TRBV12-3 or TRBV12-4 and TRBJ1-2, with a tentative D call TRBD1 (6 bases). Trimming cost V 3 bases and J 7 bases, with 12 bases left between them. This CDR3 spans 13 amino acids. The CDR3 coding sequence is TGTGCCAGCAGTTTTAAACAGGGTGTTGGCTACACCTTC. Protein: CASSFKQGVGYTF.

Concerning this clonotype itself: A single base separates this from a much larger clone, so it may be a read error. The V and J genes are TRBV25-1 and TRBJ1-5, with D unresolved. With 6 bases removed from V and 4 bases from J, the gap between germline ends came to 13 bases. The CDR3 spans 14 residues. Germline loops: CDR1 MGHDK, CDR2 SYGVNS. CDR3 amino acids: CASSARHPNQPQHF. In nucleotides, the CDR3 is TGTGCCAGCAGCGCCAGACACCCTAATCAGCCCCAGCATTTT.

The V gene is TRBV10-3, the J gene TRBJ2-1, with 12 nucleotides matching TRBD2. The ends lost 11 bases at V and 4 bases at J; junction bases unmatched: 3. CDR3 length: 13 residues. The germline V gene has CDR1 ENHRY and CDR2 SYGVKD. CDR3 amino acids: CASSGRDYNEQFF. The CDR3 DNA reads as TGTGCCTCTAGCGGGAGGGATTACAATGAGCAGTTCTTC.

This clonotype occurred a few times. A read error may account for a junction end that differs from germline. The V gene is TRBV7-9, the J gene TRBJ2-3; TRBD2 agrees at 10 bases. The CDR3 is 15 amino acids. CDR1 is SEHNR, CDR2 FQNEAQ, per germline (reference sequence). CDR3 residues: CASSLAGGEADTQYF. As DNA, the CDR3 is TGTGCCAGCAGTTTAGCGGGGGGCGAGGCAGATACGCAGTATTTT.

The rearrangement joins TRBV27 to TRBJ2-4; 8 bases fit TRBD1. The assigned J gene may be wrong: the sequence end matches TRBJ2-7 better. The CDR3 covers 13 residues. Germline lookup yields CDR1 MNHEY and CDR2 SMNVEV (reference sequence). CDR3 sequence (DNA): TGTGCCAGCAGTTTAGGACAGGGACGCGAGCAGTACTTC. This sequence encodes CASSLGQGREQYF.

The chain has TRBV5-1 and TRBJ2-1, with 9 positions matching TRBD2. The CDR3 has 18 amino acids. Germline assignment: CDR1 SGHRS and CDR2 YFSETQ. V was clipped by 4 bases and J by 1 base; unmatched bases: 12. In nucleotides, the CDR3 is TGCGCCAGCAGCCAAATTCAAGCTCTAGCGGGATCCTACAATGAGCAGTTCTTC. Protein product: CASSQIQALAGSYNEQFF.

This clonotype occurred a few times. The CDR3 loop reads CASSQRWRSTDTQYF. In DNA form, the CDR3 reads TGTGCCAGCAGCCAAAGGTGGCGCTCCACAGATACGCAGTATTTT. The rearrangement uses TRBV3-1 and TRBJ2-3; D unclear. Germline V gene data show CDR1 as LGHDT and CDR2 as YNNKEL (reference sequence). CDR3 length: 15 residues. V dropped 2 bases and J dropped 2 bases, with 11 bases sitting between them.

The chain uses TRBV6-6 and TRBJ1-5, with unresolved D. V was pared by 2 bases and J by 6 bases, with 14 bases between. The germline V gene encodes CDR1 MNHNY and CDR2 SVGAGI (reference sequence). CDR3 length equals 15 residues. In DNA, the CDR3 is TGTGCCAGCAGTTACGGCCCCCCGATGGGTCAGCCCCAGCATTTT. Its protein is CASSYGPPMGQPQHF.

The V gene is TRBV27, the J gene TRBJ2-2; a weak D match, TRBD2 (6 bases). This CDR3 region has 16 residues. V lost 3 bases and J 0 bases, leaving 11 bases between the germline ends. Germline assignment: CDR1 MNHEY and CDR2 SMNVEV (reference sequence). CDR3: CASSFYPGANTGELFF. The CDR3 DNA reads TGTGCCAGCAGTTTTTATCCGGGAGCGAACACCGGGGAGCTGTTTTTT.

This clonotype has just one count. The rearrangement uses TRBV20-1 and TRBJ2-3, with TRBD2 as a possible D gene (6 bases). There are 18 residues in the CDR3. CDR1 and CDR2 from the germline V gene are DFQATT and SNEGSKA (reference sequence). V lost 0 bases and J 0 bases, leaving 19 bases between the germline ends. In nucleotides, the CDR3 is TGCAGTGCTAGAGATATGCTGCGGGGTGGGGCTAGCACAGATACGCAGTATTTT. Its translation is CSARDMLRGGASTDTQYF.

This clonotype was picked up a small number of times. V and J are TRBV28 and TRBJ1-5, with D possibly being TRBD1 (5 bases). The CDR3 has 15 residues. Trimming shortened V by 4 bases and J by 4 bases, and 14 bases separated the two germline ends. In germline, CDR1 is MDHEN, CDR2 SYDVKM. CDR3 amino acids: CASSSSGTTNQPQHF. In DNA form, the CDR3 reads TGTGCCAGCAGTTCCTCCGGGACTACTAATCAGCCCCAGCATTTT.

J is TRBJ1-2 and V is TRBV3-1, with a weak D call TRBD1 (6 bases). Germline V CDR1 and CDR2: LGHDT, YNNKEL (reference sequence). This CDR3 is built from 18 residues. Trimming stripped 0 bases from V and 0 bases from J, with 17 bases between. The CDR3 DNA is TGTGCCAGCAGCCAAGATGGTACGCACAGGGCCACTAACTATGGCTACACCTTC. Its translation is CASSQDGTHRATNYGYTF.

The chain has TRBV13 and TRBJ2-7; D possibly uses TRBD1 or TRBD2 (7 bases each). Germline CDR1 PRHDT, CDR2 FYEKMQ (reference sequence). The CDR3 sequence is 15 residues long. The V and J ends lost 5 bases and 5 bases respectively, with 19 bases between them. CDR3 DNA: TGTGCCAGCAGCAACCCAGGGGGGGGCTACGACGAGCAGTACTTC. Its translation is CASSNPGGGYDEQYF.

The V gene is TRBV28, the J gene TRBJ2-1; 7 bases line up with TRBD2. CDR1 and CDR2 (germline): MDHEN, SYDVKM. The V and J ends lost 6 bases and 3 bases, in that order; junction bases with no gene match: 11. The CDR3 has 16 amino acids. The CDR3 region is CASRPGLTGGYNEQFF. DNA for the CDR3: TGTGCCAGCAGGCCGGGACTAACGGGGGGCTACAATGAGCAGTTCTTC. Full variable domain (outside the CDR3, taken from reference TRBV28 and TRBJ2-1): DVKVTQSSRYLVKRTGEKVFLECVQDMDHENMFWYRQDPGLGLRLIYFSYDVKMKEKGDIPEGYSVSREKKERFSLILESASTNQTSMYLCASRPGLTGGYNEQFFGPGTRLTVL.

The rearrangement uses TRBV7-2 and TRBJ2-3, with D unclear. Trimming took off 0 bases at V and 6 bases at J, with 10 bases between the two ends. Germline-derived CDR1 and CDR2 are SGHTA and FQGNSA. The CDR3 is 14 residues long. The CDR3 nucleotides are TGTGCCAGCAGCTTAGCGGGGTCCCTCGATACGCAGTATTTT. Its protein is CASSLAGSLDTQYF.

This clonotype was counted a few times. The chain has TRBV4-2 and TRBJ2-3; TRBD2 matches 9 bases. Germline loops: CDR1 LGHNA, CDR2 YNFKEQ. V lost 0 bases, J lost 0 bases, and 4 bases stayed unmatched. CDR3 size: 17 residues. This CDR3 is CASSQESSGSSTDTQYF. The DNA for the CDR3 is TGTGCCAGCAGCCAAGAGAGTAGCGGGAGTAGCACAGATACGCAGTATTTT.

This clonotype was observed many times. The chain employs TRBV6-5 and TRBJ2-3, with TRBD1 as a possible D gene (5 bases). CDR1 and CDR2 (germline): MNHEY, SVGAGI. There are 12 residues in the CDR3. Trimming removed 5 bases from V and 6 bases from J, with 9 bases in between. In DNA, the CDR3 is TGTGCCAGCAGTCCCAACAGGGATACGCAGTATTTT. It specifies CASSPNRDTQYF.